What follows are 19 T cell receptor beta chains derived from one specimen sequenced in a study of blood T cell repertoires in COVID-19. Profiled with immunoSEQ multiplex PCR; TCRdb holds only in-frame clones, not every one. The data contain 120,000 to 150,000 clones, more than 65% of them singletons. The source material was peripheral blood. These receptors were obtained from a human donor in a cohort sampled during active COVID-19.

The chain has TRBV7-8 and TRBJ2-7, with TRBD1 identical over 9 bases. The CDR3 contains 19 residues. The V gene's germline CDR1 is SGHVS and CDR2 FQNEAQ. The ends lost 3 bases at V and 6 bases at J; junction bases unmatched: 21. CDR3 region: CASSLPRAPRQGESSEQYF. The CDR3 DNA reads TGTGCCAGCAGCTTGCCCCGAGCCCCCCGACAGGGGGAATCAAGCGAGCAGTACTTC.

The CDR3 DNA is TGTGCCAGCAGGGGGAGTTATAACACTGAAGCTTTCTTT. Translation: CASRGSYNTEAFF. This chain joins TRBV2 and TRBJ1-1, with D hard to call. The V gene lost 6 bases and the J gene lost 2 bases, with 10 bases spanning the gap. There are 13 residues in the CDR3. CDR1 and CDR2 from the germline V gene are SNHLY and FYNNEI.

There are a few counts of this clone. This sequence joins TRBV28 and TRBJ1-6, with TRBD1 matching 9 bases. Trimming removed 1 base from V and 7 bases from J; junction bases left unmatched: 5. The CDR3 length is 16 residues. The germline V gene encodes CDR1 MDHEN and CDR2 SYDVKM. DNA of the CDR3: TGTGCCAGCAGTTTATTCCCCGGACAGGGGAATTCACCCCTCCACTTT. Encoded protein: CASSLFPGQGNSPLHF.

The chain combines TRBV5-5 with TRBJ2-4; weak D call: TRBD1 (6 bases). Per the germline V gene, CDR1 is SGHKS and CDR2 is YYEKEE (reference sequence). V was clipped by 2 bases and J by 8 bases, with 17 bases between them. CDR3 length: 15 amino acids. CDR3 loop: CASSFTGHSTDIQYF. The CDR3 region has the DNA TGTGCCAGCAGCTTTACGGGACATAGTACGGACATTCAGTACTTC.

The chain links TRBV4-2 to TRBJ1-5; D gene uncertain. This CDR3 is built from 14 residues. CDR1 and CDR2 from the germline V gene are LGHNA and YNFKEQ. V lost 1 base and J lost 5, with 9 bases in between. The CDR3 protein is CASSQGAGDQPQHF. The CDR3 DNA sequence: TGTGCCAGCAGCCAAGGGGCCGGGGATCAGCCCCAGCATTTT.

CDR3 sequence reads: CASSFEVGTGGLREQYF. CDR3 bases: TGTGCCAGCAGCTTTGAAGTCGGGACAGGGGGTTTACGGGAGCAGTACTTC. The chain has TRBV12-1 and TRBJ2-7; the D call TRBD1 from the table was never checked on the DNA. TRBV12-1 is a listed pseudogene. The CDR3 contains 17 residues.

The V call is TRBV6-5, the J call TRBJ1-2, with 10 bases lining up with TRBD1. The junction had 9 bases not matched to a gene; V was cut back by 10 bases and J by 4 bases. Germline assignment: CDR1 MNHEY and CDR2 SVGAGI. The CDR3 is 14 amino acids. CDR3 amino acids: CATPRQGASYGYTF. CDR3 DNA: TGTGCCACGCCACGACAGGGGGCTAGCTATGGCTACACCTTC.

The chain links TRBV3-1 (or the pseudogene TRBV3-2) to TRBJ1-1, with D perhaps matching TRBD1 (5 bases). V lost 3 bases and J 3 bases, leaving 14 bases between the germline ends. Germline V lookup: CDR1 LGHDT, CDR2 YNNKEL (reference sequence). The CDR3 loop spans 15 amino acids. Here the CDR3 DNA reads TGTGCCAGCAGCCACTTCAGGGTGGTGGACACTGAAGCTTTCTTT. Amino acids: CASSHFRVVDTEAFF.

The chain joins TRBV5-1 to TRBJ1-4; D gene uncertain. Germline V CDR1 and CDR2: SGHRS, YFSETQ. Deletions cut 4 bases from V and 0 bases from J, with 16 bases between. CDR3 length: 17 amino acids. The CDR3 DNA reads TGCGCCAGCAGCCCCGGACTGAAGATTGCAACTAATGAAAAACTGTTTTTT. Its translation is CASSPGLKIATNEKLFF.

This chain connects TRBV2 to TRBJ2-5, with 8 bases fitting TRBD1. J was trimmed by 11 bases and V by 6 bases; bases with no gene match: 11. The CDR3 loop spans 13 amino acids. The germline gives CDR1 SNHLY, CDR2 FYNNEI. CDR3 in amino acids: CASRYRKTGDQYF. The CDR3 DNA is TGTGCCAGCAGATACAGAAAGACAGGGGATCAGTACTTC.

This chain connects TRBV7-2 to TRBJ1-3; 8 bases fit TRBD1. Germline V CDR1 and CDR2: SGHTA, FQGNSA. The CDR3 length is 15 residues. The trim removed 5 bases at V and 2 bases at J, leaving 5 bases unmatched. Here the CDR3 DNA reads TGTGCCAGCAGCCCCACAGGGGGTACTGGAAACACCATATATTTT. Translation gives CASSPTGGTGNTIYF.

The chain recombines TRBV6-6 with TRBJ2-5; 7 nucleotides align to TRBD1. The J segment lost 5 bases and the V segment lost 6 bases, leaving 9 bases of the junction unmatched. Germline CDR1 is MNHNY and CDR2 is SVGAGI (reference sequence). This CDR3 contains 14 residues. Here the CDR3 reads CASSISTGRETQYF. CDR3 nucleotides: TGTGCCAGCAGCATCTCGACAGGGCGGGAGACCCAGTACTTC.

This clone was picked up a small number of times. The rearrangement uses TRBV9 and TRBJ1-1; D is unclear. Looked up from germline, CDR1 is SGDLS and CDR2 is YYNGEE. The CDR3 is made up of 14 amino acids. The germline V and J ends were trimmed by 0 bases and 2 bases, with 8 bases remaining between them. This CDR3 is CASSVATGNTEAFF. The CDR3, as DNA: TGTGCCAGCAGCGTAGCTACGGGAAACACTGAAGCTTTCTTT.

V and J are TRBV5-1 and TRBJ1-2; 7 bases agree with TRBD1. CDR3 length: 18 amino acids. Losses at the gene ends were 3 bases for V and 5 bases for J; bases not matched to a gene: 19. The germline V gene has CDR1 SGHRS and CDR2 YFSETQ. CDR3 bases: TGCGCCAGCAGCTCAACTACCCCCGGACAGGCTGGCCCTTATGGCTACACCTTC. It is translated as CASSSTTPGQAGPYGYTF.

The V call is TRBV10-1, the J call TRBJ2-3; D is unresolved. Germline CDR1 reads WNHNN; CDR2 reads SYGVQD (reference sequence). CDR3 length: 11 residues. Trimming cost V 8 bases and J 5 bases, with 8 bases left between them. The CDR3 sequence is CASGYRDTQYF. As DNA, the CDR3 is TGCGCCAGCGGTTACAGAGATACGCAGTATTTT.

This sequence joins TRBV2 and TRBJ1-5, with D possibly TRBD1 on 5 matching bases. Trimming left V 3 bases short and J 0 bases short, with 12 bases between. CDR1 is SNHLY, CDR2 FYNNEI, per germline. The CDR3 covers 16 residues. The DNA of the CDR3 is TGTGCCAGCAGTGAGTTGTTGGGGCCTAGCAATCAGCCCCAGCATTTT. As protein: CASSELLGPSNQPQHF.

The chain has TRBV5-8 and TRBJ2-5; 8 nucleotides agree with TRBD2. V lost 0 bases and J lost 2; bases outside the gene matches: 3. The CDR3 totals 15 residues. Germline CDR1 reads SGHTS; CDR2 reads YDEGEE. DNA for the CDR3: TGTGCCAGCAGCTTGGGCGGGGGGATGCAAGAGACCCAGTACTTC. This sequence encodes CASSLGGGMQETQYF.

This clone was picked up one time. The genes are TRBV5-1 and TRBJ1-6; 9 bases align to TRBD1. The CDR3 is 17 residues long. V lost 3 bases, J lost 0 bases, and 4 bases stayed unmatched. Germline lookup yields CDR1 SGHRS and CDR2 YFSETQ. The CDR3 loop reads CASSSGTGTSYNSPLHF. CDR3 sequence (DNA): TGCGCCAGCAGCTCCGGGACAGGGACCTCCTATAATTCACCCCTCCACTTT.

The gene calls are TRBV7-2 and TRBJ2-3, with a tentative D call TRBD1 (5 bases). V lost 1 base, J lost 3 bases, and 11 bases lay in between. The germline V gene has CDR1 SGHTA and CDR2 FQGNSA. This CDR3 region has 15 residues. The CDR3 DNA reads as TGTGCCAGCAGCTTAGGGTGGGCAGGGACAGATACGCAGTATTTT. This sequence encodes CASSLGWAGTDTQYF. The complete variable domain, with remaining parts taken from reference TRBV7-2 and TRBJ2-3, reads GAGVSQSPSNKVTEKGKDVELRCDPISGHTALYWYRQSLGQGLEFLIYFQGNSAPDKSGLPSDRFSAERTGGSVSTLTIQRTQQEDSAVYLCASSLGWAGTDTQYFGPGTRLTVL.